This T cell receptor (beta chain) was found in a study of T cell responses to AZD1222 COVID-19 vaccine (dated by TCRdb to the early 2020s). For the study in its entirety: AZD1222 recipients with second doses at about 4 weeks or about 12 weeks were pooled, because spike-specific TCR depth and breadth did not differ between schedules. A total of 230 to 250 trial participants underwent TCR sequencing, of whom about 210 had received two doses of AZD1222 and 26 had received two doses of the MenACWY control vaccine. Trial participants were enrolled into age subgroups of 18-55, 56-69 and 70-plus years, which contained about 150, 28 and 57 TCR-sequenced participants, respectively.

The sample's time point label, decoded: baseline before first vaccination. Samples from vaccinated people were obtained from the UK trials COV001 and COV002, which included a single-blind randomized controlled phase 2/3 trial of AZD1222 (ChAdOx1 nCoV-19) in healthy adults. For TCRbeta chain sequencing, PBMC samples from trial participants were taken at day 0 and at day 28 after the second dose. This clone came up a few times. Which antigen it targets is not known. No base-level quality is on record; no much larger clone is a single base apart. The CDR3 regions of human TCRbeta chains were analyzed by immunosequencing. The authors' pipeline ran thus. TCRs in the repertoires were compared against a reference library of SARS-CoV-2-specific TCRs that had been generated with the MIRA antigen-specificity platform. Breadth was defined as the fraction of unique TCRs that were SARS-CoV-2-associated, and depth was defined as the fraction of total T cells that were SARS-CoV-2-associated. Using the MIRA data, each spike-specific TCR was mapped to the spike region that the TCR reacts to and placed in a CD4 or CD8 class. Log10-transformed breadth and depth values were compared by one-way ANOVA with Sidak's multiple comparisons tests. TCRdb took this table from immuneACCESS and kept in-frame rearrangements with V and J called. Such tables lack part of the clones; where checked against another copy, unresolved V genes explain under half of the gap, and the rest is unexplained. Clone size and the V and J calls come from that table; the DNA yielded D and trimming. For this sample the table gives more than 250,000 clones, of which 80% to 95% were detected only once. The ten largest clones take up around 0.58% of the sample.

Summary of the overall study and its limitations: In the small 56-69-year group, the increase in depth fell short of significance, most likely because of low power. Nearly half of unique spike-specific TCRs reportedly recognized epitopes outside regions mutated in the B.1.351 and B.1.1.7 variants. Conclusions about previously exposed vaccinees are limited because only six or seven AZD1222 recipients were SARS-CoV-2 seropositive at baseline. Spike-specific TCR breadth and depth rose significantly after two AZD1222 doses compared with day 0 and with MenACWY recipients. Participants were mostly white British and included more females than males, and it was suggested by the authors that clonal diversity may have been underestimated. CD4 TCRs associated with the vaccine covered the entire spike protein, and the dominant responses were in regions 160-218 and 743-854. No day 14 peak-response samples were available, so repertoires were characterized only after the peak T cell response.

The material was peripheral blood, obtained on day 0 of AZD1222 vaccination. The receptor was isolated from an adult in good health.

Here is the DNA: TGTGCCAGCAGTTTAGGAAGGGGAGCCTATGGCTACACCTTC. Its translation reads: CASSLGRGAYGYTF. The V and J genes are TRBV28 and TRBJ1-2; TRBD1 could be the D gene, as 5 bases match. CDR1 and CDR2 (MDHEN, SYDVKM) derive from the germline V gene. Inclusive of the bounding cysteine and phenylalanine, the CDR3 is 14 residues long. Just the 42-base CDR3 DNA is kept, in frame starting at base 1. Trimming takes 2 bases from V and 4 bases from J, and the germline ends sit 11 bases apart.